Listed below are T cell receptor beta chains from one sample, sequenced in a study of graft-versus-host responses after intestinal transplantation. The assay was immunoSEQ multiplex PCR, and TCRdb's table has in-frame clones only and misses some. Here the sample spans fewer than 30,000 clones, approximately 83% being singletons. The source was PBMCs, collected more than 450 days after intestinal transplant. These receptors all stem from a human patient who received an intestinal transplant, so some T cells may come from the graft donor. Both conserved end residues are part of each CDR3. D genes are given only for firm matches. Size is omitted from some rows. Given values are once, few, many or a class for expanded clones.

CDR3 DNA: TGTGCCAGCACCCTCGGGGAGTGGAACACTGAAGCTTTCTTT; CDR3 protein: CASTLGEWNTEAFF; V gene: TRBV6-5; J gene: TRBJ1-1; clone size: NA; D gene: NA
CDR3 DNA: TGTGCCAGCAGTCTAGACAGGGTGGTCTACGAGCAGTACTTC; CDR3 protein: CASSLDRVVYEQYF; V gene: TRBV6-1; J gene: TRBJ2-7; clone size: NA; D gene: TRBD1
CDR3 DNA: TGTGCCAGCAGCTTTAAGGAGCGGAGAAACACCGGGGAGCTGTTTTTT; CDR3 protein: CASSFKERRNTGELFF; V gene: TRBV7-9; J gene: TRBJ2-2; clone size: NA; D gene: NA
CDR3 DNA: TGTGCCAGCAGCCTCCCGGGCGGAGATACGCAGTATTTT; CDR3 protein: CASSLPGGDTQYF; V gene: TRBV9; J gene: TRBJ2-3; clone size: NA; D gene: NA
CDR3 DNA: TGTGCCAGCAGCGGGGGATTCTCCTACGAGCAGTACTTC; CDR3 protein: CASSGGFSYEQYF; V gene: TRBV5-8; J gene: TRBJ2-7; clone size: NA; D gene: NA
CDR3 DNA: TGTGCCAGCTCACCACAGGGTTGGGAGACCCAGTACTTC; CDR3 protein: CASSPQGWETQYF; V gene: TRBV18; J gene: TRBJ2-5; clone size: NA; D gene: NA
CDR3 DNA: TGCGCCAGCAGCTTTAATTTCGGCGGTACTGAAGCTTTCTTT; CDR3 protein: CASSFNFGGTEAFF; V gene: TRBV5-1; J gene: TRBJ1-1; clone size: NA; D gene: NA
CDR3 DNA: TGTGCCAGCTCACCATCGATGGGACAGGGCCACGAGCAGTACTTC; CDR3 protein: CASSPSMGQGHEQYF; V gene: TRBV18; J gene: TRBJ2-7; clone size: once; D gene: TRBD1
CDR3 DNA: TGCGCCAGCAGCCCCGGGAGGGAGGATCAGCCCCAGCATTTT; CDR3 protein: CASSPGREDQPQHF; V gene: TRBV5-1; J gene: TRBJ1-5; clone size: few; D gene: NA
CDR3 DNA: TGTGCCAGCAGCCCCAGGGATGGTAGCACCGGGGAGCTGTTTTTT; CDR3 protein: CASSPRDGSTGELFF; V gene: TRBV7-9; J gene: TRBJ2-2; clone size: NA; D gene: NA
CDR3 DNA: TGTGCCAGCAAAATAGGGACGCTTTATGGCTACACCTTC; CDR3 protein: CASKIGTLYGYTF; V gene: TRBV28; J gene: TRBJ1-2; clone size: NA; D gene: NA
CDR3 DNA: TGTGCCAGCAGCGTACTAGCGTTACCCAATGAGCAGTTCTTC; CDR3 protein: CASSVLALPNEQFF; V gene: TRBV9; J gene: TRBJ2-1; clone size: NA; D gene: NA
CDR3 DNA: TGTGCCAGCAGCGAAGTCCTAGCGGGAGTTATTGAGCAGTTCTTC; CDR3 protein: CASSEVLAGVIEQFF; V gene: TRBV4-2; J gene: TRBJ2-1; clone size: NA; D gene: TRBD2
CDR3 DNA: TGTGCCAGCAGCAAACAGCCTCCGGGACTCCTGTTCTATGAGCAGTTCTTC; CDR3 protein: CASSKQPPGLLFYEQFF; V gene: TRBV7-6; J gene: TRBJ2-1; clone size: NA; D gene: NA